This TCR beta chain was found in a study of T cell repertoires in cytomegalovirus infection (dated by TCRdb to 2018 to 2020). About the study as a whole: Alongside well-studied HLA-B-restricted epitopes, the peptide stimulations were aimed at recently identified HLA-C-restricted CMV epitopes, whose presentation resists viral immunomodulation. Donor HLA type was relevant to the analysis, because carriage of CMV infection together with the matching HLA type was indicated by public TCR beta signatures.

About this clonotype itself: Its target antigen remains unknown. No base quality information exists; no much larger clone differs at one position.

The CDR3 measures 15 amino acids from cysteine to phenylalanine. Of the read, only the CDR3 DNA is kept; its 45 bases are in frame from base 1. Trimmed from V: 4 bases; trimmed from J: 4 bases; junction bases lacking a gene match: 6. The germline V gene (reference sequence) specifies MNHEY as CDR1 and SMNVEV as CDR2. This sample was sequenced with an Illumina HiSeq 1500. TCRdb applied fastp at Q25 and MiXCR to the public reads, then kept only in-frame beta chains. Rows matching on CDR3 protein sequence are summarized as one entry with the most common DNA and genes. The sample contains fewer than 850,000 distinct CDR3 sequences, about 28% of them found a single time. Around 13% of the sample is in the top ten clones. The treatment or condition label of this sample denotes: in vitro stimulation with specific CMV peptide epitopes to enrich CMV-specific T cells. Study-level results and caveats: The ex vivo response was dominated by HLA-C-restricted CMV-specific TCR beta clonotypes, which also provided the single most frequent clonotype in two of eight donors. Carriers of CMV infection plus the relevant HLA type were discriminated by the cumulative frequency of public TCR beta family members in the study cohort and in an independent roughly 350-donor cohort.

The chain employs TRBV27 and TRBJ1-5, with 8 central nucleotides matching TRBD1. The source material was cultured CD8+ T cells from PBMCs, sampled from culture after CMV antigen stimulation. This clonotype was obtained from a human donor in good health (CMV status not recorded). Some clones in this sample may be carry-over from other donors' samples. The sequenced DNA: TGTGCCAGCAGTTCCCGGGACAGGCCTAATCAGCCCCAGCATTTT. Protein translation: CASSSRDRPNQPQHF.